Listed below are T cell receptor beta chains from one sample, sequenced in a study of cytomegalovirus exposure and HLA in healthy donors. Produced via immunoSEQ multiplex PCR; TCRdb's table is partial and in-frame only. This sample has about 160,000 clones, with around 80% found just once. Sequenced: PBMCs. These receptors were obtained from a woman aged 25 to 39 in good health and CMV-seropositive. The CDR3 runs from the conserved cysteine through the conserved F or W. A D gene is named only where the DNA matches it firmly. Clone size is not always given. Where it is, it says once, few, many or a class for expanded clones.

D	size	J	V	CDR3	DNA
TRBD2	-	TRBJ2-2	TRBV7-9	CASSFASGGPYRAGELFF	TGTGCCAGCAGCTTCGCTAGCGGGGGCCCCTATCGGGCCGGGGAGCTGTTTTTT
-	-	TRBJ1-4	TRBV7-8	CASSPGLWGGGSTNEKLFF	TGTGCCAGCAGCCCAGGCCTCTGGGGGGGAGGTTCAACTAATGAAAAACTGTTTTTT
-	-	TRBJ1-3	TRBV15	CATSIDPTGSGGNTIYF	TGTGCCACCAGCATTGACCCTACAGGATCCGGCGGAAACACCATATATTTT
-	-	TRBJ1-5	TRBV28	CASSLSAGANYNQPQHF	TGTGCCAGCAGTTTATCGGCAGGGGCGAACTACAATCAGCCCCAGCATTTT
TRBD1	-	TRBJ1-2	TRBV19	CASSVQGATNYGYTF	TGTGCCAGTAGTGTACAGGGGGCGACTAACTATGGCTACACCTTC
-	-	TRBJ1-2	TRBV11-2	CASSSPKGSGYGYTF	TGTGCCAGCAGCTCTCCGAAGGGGTCTGGCTATGGCTACACCTTC
TRBD2	-	TRBJ2-1	TRBV9	CASSPYGTSFLQFF	TGTGCCAGCAGCCCTTATGGGACTAGCTTTTTACAGTTCTTC
TRBD1	-	TRBJ1-2	TRBV6-5	CASSYTRDRGYTF	TGTGCCAGCAGTTACACCCGGGACAGAGGCTACACCTTC
-	-	TRBJ2-7	TRBV13	CASSSNRDEQYF	TGTGCCAGCAGCTCCAACAGGGACGAGCAGTACTTC
TRBD1	-	TRBJ1-6	TRBV10-3	CAIRSGSGQIPDSPLHF	TGTGCCATCAGGTCCGGATCGGGACAGATTCCGGATTCACCCCTCCACTTT
-	-	TRBJ1-3	TRBV7-2	CASSLGHSGNTIYF	TGTGCCAGCAGCTTAGGTCACTCTGGAAACACCATATATTTT
TRBD1	-	TRBJ2-1	TRBV10-3	CATGNTGVVNEQFF	TGTGCCACAGGGAATACAGGGGTCGTAAATGAGCAGTTCTTC
TRBD1	-	TRBJ1-4	TRBV5-8	CASINWGPTGVLEKLFF	TGTGCCAGCATCAATTGGGGGCCTACAGGGGTACTTGAAAAACTGTTTTTT
-	-	TRBJ1-4	TRBV29-1	CSVDLNREGEKLFF	TGCAGCGTTGATTTGAACAGGGAGGGGGAAAAACTGTTTTTT
-	-	TRBJ1-1	TRBV4-1	CASSQDPRREAFF	TGCGCCAGCAGCCAAGATCCTCGGAGGGAAGCTTTCTTT
TRBD1	-	TRBJ1-2	TRBV2	CASRLTGGANYGYTF	TGTGCCAGCAGATTGACAGGGGGCGCGAACTATGGCTACACCTTC
-	-	TRBJ1-1	TRBV7-9	CASSLGRIMNTEAFF	TGTGCCAGCAGCTTGGGCCGGATAATGAACACTGAAGCTTTCTTT
-	-	TRBJ2-1	TRBV7-8	CASSSTGFSTTGQFF	TGTGCCAGCAGCTCCACAGGGTTTAGTACTACGGGGCAGTTCTTC
-	-	TRBJ1-2	TRBV7-6	CASSPSNRGTYTF	TGTGCCAGCAGCCCGAGTAACCGAGGCACCTACACCTTC
-	-	TRBJ2-5	TRBV4-3	CASSQDYQETQYF	TGCGCCAGCAGCCAAGACTATCAAGAGACCCAGTACTTC
TRBD2	-	TRBJ2-5	TRBV7-2	CASSFSGADGETQYF	TGTGCCAGCAGCTTTAGCGGGGCTGACGGGGAGACCCAGTACTTC
TRBD1	-	TRBJ2-2	TRBV5-4	CASRVGPTGEDTGELFF	TGTGCCAGCAGGGTGGGCCCGACAGGGGAGGACACCGGGGAGCTGTTTTTT
-	-	TRBJ2-7	TRBV7-9	CASSLDNYYEQYF	TGTGCCAGCAGCTTAGACAACTACTACGAGCAGTACTTC
TRBD1	-	TRBJ1-2	TRBV5-6	CASSFLGTGFYGYTF	TGTGCCAGCAGCTTCTTGGGGACAGGGTTCTATGGCTACACCTTC
TRBD1	once	TRBJ1-4	TRBV5-8	CASSPGQGALEKLFF	TGTGCCAGCAGCCCGGGACAGGGGGCCTTGGAAAAACTGTTTTTT
-	-	TRBJ1-5	TRBV4-3	CASSQDRRGPQHF	TGCGCCAGCAGCCAAGATCGTCGGGGGCCCCAGCATTTT
-	-	TRBJ2-1	TRBV7-2	CASSVIGASEQFF	TGTGCCAGCAGCGTGATAGGGGCAAGTGAGCAGTTCTTC
TRBD1	-	TRBJ1-4	TRBV7-8	CASSYRGRVEKLFF	TGTGCCAGCAGCTACAGGGGGCGAGTAGAAAAACTGTTTTTT